This is a list of T cell receptor beta chains from one sample in a study of blood T cell repertoires in COVID-19. Libraries were prepared by immunoSEQ multiplex PCR; TCRdb keeps only in-frame clonotypes and omits some of them. The table shows some 380,000 clones, with about four fifths occurring only once. Sequencing used peripheral blood. Source of these receptors: a human donor with acute or convalescent COVID-19. The donor label of this sample is uncertain. Both conserved end residues are part of each CDR3. D genes are given only for firm matches. Expanded clones are given a class, and other clones once, few, many or no size at all.

>NA|TRBV12-3/TRBV12-4|NA|TRBJ1-1
CALGKGKNTEAFF
TGTGCTCTGGGCAAGGGGAAGAACACTGAAGCTTTCTTT
>NA|TRBV27|NA|TRBJ1-6
CASSLEGSSYNSPLHF
TGTGCCAGCAGTTTGGAGGGTAGCTCCTATAATTCACCCCTCCACTTT
>NA|TRBV19|NA|TRBJ1-6
CATARGYNSPLHF
TGTGCCACCGCCAGAGGATATAATTCACCCCTCCACTTT
>NA|TRBV5-1|NA|TRBJ2-7
CASSLVQGRAEQYF
TGCGCCAGCAGCTTGGTTCAGGGCCGAGCCGAGCAGTACTTC
>TRBD1|TRBV12-3/TRBV12-4|few|TRBJ2-5
CASSRDRKETQYF
TGTGCCAGCAGCCGGGACAGGAAAGAGACCCAGTACTTC
>NA|TRBV12-3/TRBV12-4|NA|TRBJ2-3
CASRRRETDTQYF
TGTGCCAGCAGACGCCGGGAGACAGATACGCAGTATTTT
>TRBD2|TRBV19|NA|TRBJ2-5
CASSIRVGGRIAETQYF
TGTGCCAGTAGTATTCGGGTCGGGGGGAGGATCGCGGAGACCCAGTACTTC
>TRBD2|TRBV7-2|NA|TRBJ2-1
CASSLSGRAGNEQFF
TGTGCCAGCAGCTTATCGGGGAGGGCCGGCAATGAGCAGTTCTTC
>NA|TRBV29-1|NA|TRBJ1-1
CSVLGENTEAFF
TGCAGCGTTTTGGGAGAGAACACTGAAGCTTTCTTT
>NA|TRBV18|NA|TRBJ1-5
CASSPSSTNNQPQHF
TGTGCCAGCTCACCAAGTAGCACCAACAATCAGCCCCAGCATTTT
>TRBD1|TRBV7-9|NA|TRBJ1-1
CASSPRTGQGAEAFF
TGTGCCAGCAGCCCACGCACGGGACAGGGGGCTGAAGCTTTCTTT
>NA|TRBV2|NA|TRBJ1-3
CASRAREAVRNTIYF
TGTGCCAGCAGAGCCAGGGAGGCGGTTCGAAACACCATATATTTT
>NA|TRBV12-3/TRBV12-4|NA|TRBJ1-1
CASSYQGSDAFF
TGTGCCAGCAGTTATCAGGGCTCGGACGCTTTCTTT
>TRBD1|TRBV28|NA|TRBJ1-4
CASSRTGTANEKLFF
TGTGCCAGCAGCCGAACCGGGACAGCTAATGAAAAACTGTTTTTT
>NA|TRBV5-5|once|TRBJ2-1
CASRRLSSYNEQFF
TGTGCCAGCAGGCGTTTGAGCTCCTACAATGAGCAGTTCTTC
>TRBD2|TRBV11-2|NA|TRBJ2-1
CASSPGTSGRWGDEQFF
TGTGCCAGCAGCCCCGGGACTAGCGGGAGGTGGGGCGATGAGCAGTTCTTC
>NA|TRBV5-1|NA|TRBJ2-2
CASSFGGTNTGELFF
TGCGCCAGCAGCTTTGGAGGAACGAACACCGGGGAGCTGTTTTTT
>NA|TRBV5-5|NA|TRBJ2-5
CASSLTGIGVGLQETQYF
TGTGCCAGCAGCTTGACCGGGATCGGAGTCGGGTTACAAGAGACCCAGTACTTC
>NA|TRBV7-6|NA|TRBJ2-7
CASSRVADGAYEQYF
TGTGCCAGCAGCCGGGTAGCGGACGGAGCCTACGAGCAGTACTTC
>TRBD2|TRBV5-6|NA|TRBJ2-7
CASSFTSGRAYEQYF
TGTGCCAGCAGCTTCACTAGCGGGAGGGCCTACGAGCAGTACTTC
>NA|TRBV2|NA|TRBJ2-2
CASSAGNTNTGELFF
TGTGCCAGCAGTGCAGGGAACACGAACACCGGGGAGCTGTTTTTT
>TRBD2|TRBV7-9|NA|TRBJ2-5
CASSIIAGGGGETQYF
TGTGCCAGCAGCATTATAGCGGGGGGCGGAGGCGAGACCCAGTACTTC
>TRBD1|TRBV10-2|NA|TRBJ2-7
CASITPGTGGYEQYF
TGCGCCAGCATAACCCCTGGGACAGGGGGCTACGAGCAGTACTTC
>TRBD2|TRBV5-1|NA|TRBJ2-5
CASSIGTSDRETQYF
TGCGCCAGCAGCATCGGGACTAGTGATCGAGAGACCCAGTACTTC